This T cell receptor (beta chain) is from a study of blood T cell repertoires in COVID-19. This clone was observed once. This table comes from immunoSEQ multiplex PCR, and its TCRdb copy is limited to in-frame clones, with some not included. The sample includes more than 150,000 clones, approximately 90% of them seen just once. Germline-derived CDR1 and CDR2 are MNHEY and SVGEGT. This CDR3 spans 15 amino acids. V lost 3 bases to trimming and J lost 5 bases; unmatched junction nucleotides: 8. The V call is TRBV6-2 or TRBV6-3, the J call TRBJ2-5, with TRBD2 matching 8 bases. The sequence was collected from a man in his 70s with active or convalescent COVID-19. Source material: peripheral blood. The DNA for the CDR3 is TGTGCCAGCAGTTATGCTAGCGGGCCCTGGGAGACCCAGTACTTC. Protein: CASSYASGPWETQYF.